A selection of T cell receptor beta chains follows, all from one sample in a study of shared clonotypes between healthy human individuals. Produced via immunoSEQ multiplex PCR; TCRdb's table is partial and in-frame only. The table records more than 1.2 million clones, approximately 98.5% of them present only once. What was sequenced was naive CD4+ T cells sorted from blood. These receptors were collected from a young man in good health. Each CDR3 is given with its conserved first and last residue. D genes are given only for firm matches. Some rows have no size entry. The others give once, few or many, or a class for an expanded clone.

d_gene	v_gene	j_gene	len	abundance	CDR3aa	CDR3nt
.	TRBV19	TRBJ2-3	15	.	CAMQEGWPSTDTQYF	TGTGCCATGCAGGAAGGGTGGCCGAGCACAGATACGCAGTATTTT
.	TRBV19	TRBJ1-5	18	.	CASSIPRQGMRGNQPQHF	TGTGCCAGTAGTATACCCCGTCAGGGGATGAGGGGCAATCAGCCCCAGCATTTT
.	TRBV28	TRBJ1-1	18	.	CASSRLSPDSLRGTEAFF	TGTGCCAGCAGTAGATTAAGTCCGGACAGTCTTAGAGGCACTGAAGCTTTCTTT
.	TRBV11-1	TRBJ2-1	16	.	CASSLGMMDIYNEQFF	TGTGCCAGCAGCTTAGGAATGATGGACATTTACAATGAGCAGTTCTTC
TRBD2	TRBV27	TRBJ2-1	14	.	CASSKLAGENEQFF	TGTGCCAGCAGCAAACTAGCGGGAGAAAATGAGCAGTTCTTC
.	TRBV14	TRBJ2-2	17	.	CASSPERTGQPAGELFF	TGTGCCAGCAGCCCAGAAAGGACGGGACAACCTGCCGGGGAGCTGTTTTTT
TRBD2	TRBV7-2	TRBJ2-7	15	once	CASSPQLAGEGEQYF	TGTGCCAGCAGCCCGCAACTAGCGGGAGAAGGTGAGCAGTACTTC
TRBD2	TRBV4-2	TRBJ2-7	19	.	CASSQDQWRLAGGPYEQYF	TGTGCCAGCAGCCAAGATCAATGGAGGCTAGCGGGAGGCCCCTACGAGCAGTACTTC
.	TRBV18	TRBJ2-2	14	.	CASSPQEAGGELFF	TGTGCCAGCTCACCACAGGAGGCAGGCGGGGAGCTGTTTTTT
.	TRBV5-1	TRBJ2-3	14	.	CASSPRANTDTQYF	TGCGCCAGCAGCCCCCGGGCTAACACAGATACGCAGTATTTT
.	TRBV2	TRBJ2-7	14	.	CASSVGPGKYEQYF	TGTGCCAGCAGTGTCGGGCCAGGCAAGTACGAGCAGTACTTC
TRBD1	TRBV29-1	TRBJ2-1	12	.	CSVEDRVNEQFF	TGCAGCGTTGAGGACAGGGTCAATGAGCAGTTCTTC
.	TRBV7-2	TRBJ1-5	15	.	CASSYRAVSNQPQHF	TGTGCCAGCAGCTACCGGGCCGTTAGCAATCAGCCCCAGCATTTT
TRBD2	TRBV28	TRBJ2-3	15	.	CASSWVAGGTDTQYF	TGTGCCAGCAGCTGGGTAGCGGGAGGCACAGATACGCAGTATTTT
TRBD2	TRBV11-3	TRBJ2-2	17	.	CASSLELSGSFTGELFF	TGTGCCAGCAGCTTAGAACTGAGCGGGAGTTTTACCGGGGAGCTGTTTTTT
.	TRBV5-1	TRBJ2-1	17	.	CASSLPARDWGYNEQFF	TGCGCCAGCAGCTTACCCGCCCGGGATTGGGGATACAATGAGCAGTTCTTC
.	TRBV7-2	TRBJ2-7	15	.	CASSSDRKAKRGQYF	TGTGCCAGCAGCTCAGACAGGAAGGCTAAGCGGGGGCAGTACTTC
.	TRBV11-2	TRBJ2-7	16	once	CASSLDLGGGHNEQYF	TGTGCCAGCAGCTTAGATCTAGGGGGAGGGCACAACGAGCAGTACTTC
TRBD2	TRBV29-1	TRBJ2-1	15	.	CSVKGTSGSSVEQFF	TGCAGCGTAAAAGGGACTAGCGGGAGTTCTGTTGAGCAGTTCTTC
.	TRBV7-9	TRBJ2-7	17	.	CASSLQPTGVLVYEQYF	TGTGCCAGCAGCCTACAGCCGACCGGGGTTTTGGTTTACGAGCAGTACTTC
.	TRBV6-5	TRBJ2-7	13	.	CATTLPVSYEQYF	TGTGCCACCACTCTCCCAGTGTCCTACGAGCAGTACTTC
.	TRBV7-9	TRBJ2-5	12	.	CASSLGGGTQYF	TGTGCCAGCAGCTTAGGGGGCGGGACCCAGTACTTC
.	TRBV14	TRBJ2-3	12	.	CASSQSTDTQYF	TGTGCCAGCAGCCAAAGCACAGATACGCAGTATTTT
TRBD1	TRBV29-1	TRBJ1-1	16	.	CSVEGSRGEMNTEAFF	TGCAGCGTTGAAGGGAGCAGGGGGGAAATGAACACTGAAGCTTTCTTT
.	TRBV5-4	TRBJ1-4	15	.	CASSRRDATNEKLFF	TGTGCCAGCAGCAGGAGAGATGCAACTAATGAAAAACTGTTTTTT
TRBD1	TRBV7-2	TRBJ2-2	18	.	CASSPGQGVFANTGELFF	TGTGCCAGCAGCCCCGGACAGGGAGTGTTCGCGAACACCGGGGAGCTGTTTTTT